These 26 T cell receptor beta chains were all obtained from the same sample, sequenced in a study of cytomegalovirus exposure and HLA in healthy donors. A multiplex PCR was run with 60 Vbeta primers and 13 Jbeta primers. Method: immunoSEQ multiplex PCR; TCRdb's copy keeps in-frame clones and lacks some. The sample gives some 140,000 clones, 77% of which show up once; roughly 2% is in the top ten. Sequences were obtained from PBMCs. These receptors were collected from a man aged 25 to 45 in good health and CMV-seronegative.

The chain employs TRBV6-5 and TRBJ1-5; D possibly corresponds to TRBD1 (6 bases). The CDR3 is 12 residues long. V lost 6 bases, J lost 6 bases, and 9 bases lay in between. CDR1 and CDR2 (germline): MNHEY, SVGAGI. CDR3 region: CASRTGTQPQHF. In DNA form, the CDR3 reads TGTGCCAGCAGGACAGGTACTCAGCCCCAGCATTTT.

Only a few counts were recorded for this clone. Other DNA sequences from this sample encode an identical CDR3 as well. The DNA of the CDR3 is TGCGCCAGCAGCCAAGATTCGGGGAATGAGCAGTTCTTC. Translation gives CASSQDSGNEQFF. The V call is TRBV4-1, the J call TRBJ2-1; D is possibly TRBD2 (5 bases). CDR1 is MGHRA and CDR2 is YSYEKL in the germline V gene. The germline V and J ends were trimmed by 0 bases and 7 bases, with 7 bases remaining between them. The CDR3 is made up of 13 amino acids.

The gene calls are TRBV2 and TRBJ2-3; perhaps TRBD2 as D (6 bases). CDR1 SNHLY and CDR2 FYNNEI come from the germline V gene. The CDR3 covers 13 residues. V shed 8 bases and J shed 3 bases, with 12 bases lying between them. This CDR3 reads CASWVGSTDTQYF. The CDR3 DNA reads as TGTGCCAGCTGGGTCGGGAGTACAGATACGCAGTATTTT.

The V gene is TRBV5-3, the J gene TRBJ1-1; possibly TRBD1 for D (5 bases). TRBV5-3 is noted as an ORF with a role that remains uncertain. The length of the CDR3 is 13 residues. The V end lost 0 bases, the J end lost 6 bases, and 9 bases lay between the germline ends. The CDR3 region is CARSLVGVAEAFF. DNA of the CDR3: TGTGCCAGAAGCTTGGTAGGGGTCGCTGAAGCTTTCTTT.

V and J are TRBV5-1 and TRBJ2-1; D perhaps matches TRBD1 (5 bases). Germline V gene lookup returns CDR1 SGHRS and CDR2 YFSETQ. This CDR3 comprises 15 residues. Trimming shortened V by 4 bases and J by 2 bases, and 13 bases separated the two germline ends. The CDR3 region has the DNA TGCGCCAGCAGCGCGCAGGGCCTACCCTACAATGAGCAGTTCTTC. This gives the protein CASSAQGLPYNEQFF.

This clone has more than one count but fewer than ten. The chain is built from TRBV25-1 and TRBJ2-3, with 13 bases identical to TRBD2. The V gene's germline CDR1 is MGHDK and CDR2 SYGVNS. The CDR3 is 17 amino acids. J was trimmed by 4 bases and V by 4 bases; bases with no gene match: 8. CDR3 protein: CASSAQIGLAGADTQYF. The CDR3 DNA is TGTGCCAGCAGTGCCCAAATCGGACTAGCGGGAGCAGATACGCAGTATTTT.

V and J are TRBV7-3 and TRBJ2-7, with 7 bases aligning to TRBD1. V shed 0 bases and J 4 bases; nucleotides not matched to a gene: 6. There are 15 residues in the CDR3. Germline assignment: CDR1 SGHTA and CDR2 FQGTGA. In DNA form, the CDR3 reads TGTGCCAGCAGCTTAACACGGGACAGTTTATACGAGCAGTACTTC. Translating gives CASSLTRDSLYEQYF.

To note about this clone: An end of the junction differs from the germline gene, which may be a read error. The chain recombines TRBV5-8 with TRBJ1-5, with D possibly matching TRBD1 (5 bases). Per germline, CDR1 SGHTS and CDR2 YDEGEE. This CDR3 spans 12 amino acids. For the CDR3, the DNA is TGTGCCAGCAGCTTAACAGGTCAGGCCCAGCATTTT. It yields the protein CASSLTGQAQHF.

This sequence joins TRBV9 and TRBJ2-2; 9 nucleotides line up with TRBD2. The CDR3 is 16 amino acids. J gave up 0 bases and V 1 base, and 1 base lay outside the gene matches. Germline-derived CDR1 and CDR2 are SGDLS and YYNGEE. CDR3 sequence: CASSVLAGPNTGELFF. In DNA, the CDR3 is TGTGCCAGCAGCGTACTAGCGGGGCCGAACACCGGGGAGCTGTTTTTT. Using reference TRBV9 and TRBJ2-2 for the parts outside the CDR3, the full variable domain is DSGVTQTPKHLITATGQRVTLRCSPRSGDLSVYWYQQSLDQGLQFLIQYYNGEERAKGNILERFSAQQFPDLHSELNLSSLELGDSALYFCASSVLAGPNTGELFFGEGSRLTVL.

The chain employs TRBV10-3 and TRBJ2-3; 9 bases are a match to TRBD1. Germline V gene lookup returns CDR1 ENHRY and CDR2 SYGVKD. The CDR3 has 14 amino acids. After removal of 5 bases from V and 6 bases from J, the junction contained 6 bases not matched to a gene. The CDR3 bases are TGTGCCATCAGTTTCCAGACAGGGGGGGATACGCAGTATTTT. Translating gives CAISFQTGGDTQYF.

The CDR3 sequence: CASSGVNMNTEAFF. The CDR3 DNA follows: TGTGCCAGCAGTGGAGTGAATATGAACACTGAAGCTTTCTTT. The V call is TRBV2, the J call TRBJ1-1; D gene ambiguous. V gave up 4 bases and J gave up 0 bases, with 9 bases separating them. The length of the CDR3 is 14 residues. Germline CDR1 reads SNHLY; CDR2 reads FYNNEI. Complete variable domain (other parts from reference TRBV2 and TRBJ1-1): EPEVTQTPSHQVTQMGQEVILRCVPISNHLYFYWYRQILGQKVEFLVSFYNNEISEKSEIFDDQFSVERPDGSNFTLKIRSTKLEDSAMYFCASSGVNMNTEAFFGQGTRLTVV.

The chain carries TRBV5-1 and TRBJ2-1; the D is unclear. Germline loops: CDR1 SGHRS, CDR2 YFSETQ. This CDR3 region has 14 residues. Between the trimmed V and J ends, which lost 2 bases and 2 bases, there was a span of 8 bases. The CDR3 region has the DNA TGCGCCAGCAGCTTCGACTTAACCTACAATGAGCAGTTCTTC. This translates into CASSFDLTYNEQFF. Full variable domain (rest looked up from reference TRBV5-1 and TRBJ2-1): KAGVTQTPRYLIKTRGQQVTLSCSPISGHRSVSWYQQTPGQGLQFLFEYFSETQRNKGNFPGRFSGRQFSNSRSEMNVSTLELGDSALYLCASSFDLTYNEQFFGPGTRLTVL.

Only a few counts were recorded for this clone. The V gene is TRBV18, the J gene TRBJ1-1; 9 nucleotides align to TRBD1. Germline V gene lookup returns CDR1 KGHSH and CDR2 LQKENI. This CDR3 region has 17 residues. J lost 0 bases, V lost 6 bases, and 11 bases had no gene match. For the CDR3, the DNA is TGTGCCAGCTCCCGGAGGACAGGGGTTAGCATGAACACTGAAGCTTTCTTT. This encodes CASSRRTGVSMNTEAFF.

For the CDR3, the DNA is TGTGCCAGCAGCACGGGACTAGCGGGAGGGAACTACGAGCAGTACTTC. It specifies CASSTGLAGGNYEQYF. The chain combines TRBV5-6 with TRBJ2-7, with 16 positions matching TRBD2. The length of the CDR3 is 16 residues. Germline-derived CDR1 and CDR2 are SGHDT and YYEEEE. J was trimmed by 3 bases and V by 4 bases; bases with no gene match: 4.

The chain is built from TRBV4-1 and TRBJ2-2; no clear D gene. The CDR3 totals 14 residues. The germline V gene encodes CDR1 MGHRA and CDR2 YSYEKL. Trimming left V 4 bases short and J 1 base short, with 7 bases between. The CDR3 bases are TGCGCCAGCAGCCTGACTGGGAACACCGGGGAGCTGTTTTTT. The encoded protein is CASSLTGNTGELFF.

The rearrangement links TRBV21-1 to TRBJ2-3; the table's D call, TRBD1, has no DNA check behind it. TRBV21-1 is assigned pseudogene status. This CDR3 has 15 residues. The CDR3 DNA reads TGTGCCAGCAGCAAACGGACAGGGGGTCCAGATACGCAGTATTTT. Translated: CASSKRTGGPDTQYF.

This clone was picked up one time. V gene TRBV5-8 combines with J gene TRBJ2-4; D might be TRBD2 (5 bases). This CDR3 is built from 15 residues. Trimming shortened V by 4 bases and J by 6 bases, and 17 bases separated the two germline ends. Looked up from germline, CDR1 is SGHTS and CDR2 is YDEGEE. The chain's CDR3 is CASSPGRESGNIQYF. The CDR3 DNA sequence: TGTGCCAGCAGCCCGGGCCGGGAATCAGGAAACATTCAGTACTTC.

The chain carries TRBV4-1 and TRBJ2-5, with 11 bases matching TRBD1. This CDR3 spans 15 amino acids. After removal of 5 bases from V and 3 bases from J, the junction contained 5 bases not matched to a gene. Germline assignment: CDR1 MGHRA and CDR2 YSYEKL. For the CDR3, the DNA is TGCGCCAGCAGCAACCGGGGACAGGGGGAAGAGACCCAGTACTTC. It yields the protein CASSNRGQGEETQYF.

The V gene is TRBV19, the J gene TRBJ2-7; 9 bases map to TRBD1. Germline lookup yields CDR1 LNHDA and CDR2 SQIVND (reference sequence). V lost 3 bases to trimming and J lost 1 base; unmatched junction nucleotides: 10. This CDR3 spans 17 amino acids. The CDR3 loop reads CASSISTGGRRSYEQYF. The CDR3 region has the DNA TGTGCCAGTAGTATCTCGACAGGGGGTCGTCGTTCCTACGAGCAGTACTTC.

This clone was observed a handful of times. The J gene is TRBJ2-1, the V gene TRBV28, with TRBD1 as a possible D gene (7 bases). Deletions cut 6 bases from V and 4 bases from J, with 16 bases between. The germline gives CDR1 MDHEN, CDR2 SYDVKM. The CDR3 length is 15 residues. Written as DNA, the CDR3 is TGTGCCAGCAGCCCCATCAGGGGGGTTTACAATGAGCAGTTCTTC. Its protein is CASSPIRGVYNEQFF.

CDR3 region: CASSIGWSNQPQHF. In DNA, the CDR3 is TGTGCCAGTAGTATTGGCTGGAGCAATCAGCCCCAGCATTTT. The V gene is TRBV19, the J gene TRBJ1-5; D gene ambiguous. Between the trimmed V and J ends, which lost 3 bases and 1 base, there was a span of 7 bases. This CDR3 is 14 amino acids long. Germline V lookup: CDR1 LNHDA, CDR2 SQIVND (reference sequence).

This clone was found once. This rearrangement joins TRBV30 to TRBJ2-3; 7 nucleotides agree with TRBD1. Germline CDR1 is GTSNPN and CDR2 is SVGIG (reference sequence). This CDR3 is 13 amino acids long. V lost 0 bases, J lost 14 bases, and 11 bases stayed unmatched. CDR3 sequence reads: CAWSVGTDISRYF. CDR3 DNA: TGTGCCTGGAGTGTGGGGACAGACATTTCAAGGTATTTT.

The chain is built from TRBV5-1 and TRBJ2-3, with 8 positions matching TRBD1. J gave up 1 base and V 4 bases, and 2 bases lay outside the gene matches. CDR3 length: 14 amino acids. In germline, CDR1 is SGHRS, CDR2 YFSETQ. The CDR3 loop reads CASSPTGGTDTQYF. The CDR3 bases are TGCGCCAGCAGCCCGACAGGGGGCACAGATACGCAGTATTTT.

The chain has TRBV18 and TRBJ2-5; 8 nucleotides match TRBD2. After removal of 4 bases from V and 2 bases from J, the junction contained 9 bases not matched to a gene. The CDR3 is 16 residues long. Germline CDR1 KGHSH, CDR2 LQKENI. For the CDR3, the DNA is TGTGCCAGCTCACTTAGTAGCGGGACTATTCAAGAGACCCAGTACTTC. This sequence encodes CASSLSSGTIQETQYF.

This chain links TRBV30 with TRBJ1-2, with D possibly being TRBD1 (6 bases). CDR3 length: 15 residues. Deletions cut 0 bases from V and 3 bases from J, with 14 bases between. In germline, CDR1 is GTSNPN, CDR2 SVGIG (reference sequence). CDR3 DNA: TGTGCCTGGAGTGTACCAGGCAGGGGAGACTATGGCTACACCTTC. It yields the protein CAWSVPGRGDYGYTF.

The chain carries TRBV5-1 and TRBJ2-7; 14 bases align to TRBD2. Trimming cost V 1 base and J 0 bases; bases outside gene matches: 12. CDR3 length equals 20 residues. Germline CDR1 is SGHRS and CDR2 is YFSETQ. CDR3 sequence reads: CASSLSWTSGRFPSSYEQYF. The CDR3 DNA sequence: TGCGCCAGCAGCTTGAGTTGGACTAGCGGGAGGTTCCCCAGCTCCTACGAGCAGTACTTC.